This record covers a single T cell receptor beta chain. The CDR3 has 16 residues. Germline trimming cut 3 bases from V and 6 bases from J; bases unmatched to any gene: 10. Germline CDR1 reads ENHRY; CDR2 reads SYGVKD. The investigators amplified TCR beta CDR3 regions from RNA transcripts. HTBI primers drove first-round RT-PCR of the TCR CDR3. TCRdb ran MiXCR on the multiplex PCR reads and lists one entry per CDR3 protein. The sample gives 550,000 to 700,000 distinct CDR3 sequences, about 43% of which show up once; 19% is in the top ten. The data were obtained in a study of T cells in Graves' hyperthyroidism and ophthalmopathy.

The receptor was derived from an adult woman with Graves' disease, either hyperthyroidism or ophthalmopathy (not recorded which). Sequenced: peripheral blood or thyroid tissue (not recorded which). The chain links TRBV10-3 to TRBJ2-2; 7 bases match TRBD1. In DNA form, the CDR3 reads TGTGCCATCAGTGACGAGACAGGGATCGCCGCCGGGGAGCTGTTTTTT. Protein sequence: CAISDETGIAAGELFF.